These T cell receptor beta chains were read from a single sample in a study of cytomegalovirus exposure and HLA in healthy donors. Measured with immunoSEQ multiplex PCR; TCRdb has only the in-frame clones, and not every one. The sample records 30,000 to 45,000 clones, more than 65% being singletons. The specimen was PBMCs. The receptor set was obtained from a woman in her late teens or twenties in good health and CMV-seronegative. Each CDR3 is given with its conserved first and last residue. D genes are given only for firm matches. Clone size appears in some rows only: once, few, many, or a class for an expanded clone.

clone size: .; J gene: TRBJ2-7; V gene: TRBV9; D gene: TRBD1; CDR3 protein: CASSAGTDYEQYF; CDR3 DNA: TGTGCCAGCAGCGCTGGGACAGACTACGAGCAGTACTTC
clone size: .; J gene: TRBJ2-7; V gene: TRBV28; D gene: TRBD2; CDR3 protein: CASRSGTSGYEQYF; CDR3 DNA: TGTGCCAGCAGGTCCGGGACTAGCGGCTACGAGCAGTACTTC
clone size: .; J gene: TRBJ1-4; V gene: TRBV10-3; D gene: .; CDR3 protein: CATSPGRATNEKLFF; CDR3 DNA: TGTGCCACTAGTCCAGGCAGGGCAACTAATGAAAAACTGTTTTTT
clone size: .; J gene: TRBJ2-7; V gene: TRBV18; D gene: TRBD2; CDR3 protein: CASSQPYLTSGRFTYEQYF; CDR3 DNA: TGTGCCAGCTCGCAACCATACCTCACTAGCGGGAGGTTCACCTACGAGCAGTACTTC
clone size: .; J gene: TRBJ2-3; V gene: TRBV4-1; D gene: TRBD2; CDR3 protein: CASSHLPTTSGRRETQYF; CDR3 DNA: TGCGCCAGCAGCCACTTGCCGACCACTAGCGGGAGACGTGAAACGCAGTATTTT
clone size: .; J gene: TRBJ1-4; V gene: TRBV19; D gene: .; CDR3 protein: CASSIRGGPTNEKLFF; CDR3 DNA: TGTGCCAGTAGTATTCGGGGGGGCCCAACTAATGAAAAACTGTTTTTT
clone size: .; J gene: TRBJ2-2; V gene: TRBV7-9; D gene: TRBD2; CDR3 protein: CASSTTRLAGGRGTGELFF; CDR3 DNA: TGTGCCAGCAGCACTACGCGTCTAGCGGGAGGGAGGGGCACCGGGGAGCTGTTTTTT
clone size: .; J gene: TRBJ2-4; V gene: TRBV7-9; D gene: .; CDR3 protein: CASSLGSPGDIQYF; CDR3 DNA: TGTGCCAGCAGCTTAGGGTCCCCGGGAGACATTCAGTACTTC
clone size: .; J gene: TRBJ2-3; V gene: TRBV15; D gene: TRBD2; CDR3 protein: CATHSSERGPTDTQYF; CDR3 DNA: TGTGCCACCCACAGCTCGGAGCGGGGGCCCACAGATACGCAGTATTTT
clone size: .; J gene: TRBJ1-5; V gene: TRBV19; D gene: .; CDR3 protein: CASRSGINQPQHF; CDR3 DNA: TGTGCCAGTAGATCAGGGATCAATCAGCCCCAGCATTTT
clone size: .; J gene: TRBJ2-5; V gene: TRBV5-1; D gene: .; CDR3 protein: CASSLGGSETQYF; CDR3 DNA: TGCGCCAGCAGCTTGGGAGGATCAGAGACCCAGTACTTC
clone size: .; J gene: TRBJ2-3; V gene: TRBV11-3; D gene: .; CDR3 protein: CASSLDRLGEGTDTQYF; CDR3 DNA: TGTGCCAGCAGCTTAGACCGACTAGGTGAAGGCACAGATACGCAGTATTTT
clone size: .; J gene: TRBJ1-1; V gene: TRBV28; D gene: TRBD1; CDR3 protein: CASSRGQGNTEAFF; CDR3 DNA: TGTGCCAGCAGTCGCGGACAGGGCAACACTGAAGCTTTCTTT
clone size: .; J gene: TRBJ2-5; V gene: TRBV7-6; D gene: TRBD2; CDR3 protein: CASKKREGQGEQYF; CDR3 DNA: TGTGCCAGCAAGAAGCGGGAGGGCCAGGGTGAGCAGTACTTC
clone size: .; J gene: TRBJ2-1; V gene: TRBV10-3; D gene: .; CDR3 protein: CAITAGSPDEQFF; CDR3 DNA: TGTGCCATCACGGCAGGTTCCCCCGATGAGCAGTTCTTC
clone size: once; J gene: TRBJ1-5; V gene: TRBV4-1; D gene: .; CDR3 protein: CASSQEPGRSQPQHF; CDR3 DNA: TGCGCCAGCAGCCAAGAACCAGGGAGGAGTCAGCCCCAGCATTTT
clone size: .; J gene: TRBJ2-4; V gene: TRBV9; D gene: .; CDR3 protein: CASSFSGVAKNIQYF; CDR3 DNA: TGTGCCAGCAGCTTCTCCGGAGTAGCCAAAAACATTCAGTACTTC
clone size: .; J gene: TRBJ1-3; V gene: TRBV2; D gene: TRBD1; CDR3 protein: CASSETGTGNTIYF; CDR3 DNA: TGTGCCAGCAGTGAGACAGGGACTGGAAACACCATATATTTT
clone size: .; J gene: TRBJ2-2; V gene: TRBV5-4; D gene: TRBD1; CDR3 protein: CASSMFDRDTGELFF; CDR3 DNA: TGTGCCAGCAGCATGTTCGACAGGGACACCGGGGAGCTGTTTTTT
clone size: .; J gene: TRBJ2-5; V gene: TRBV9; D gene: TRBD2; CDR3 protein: CASSPGLAVMETQYF; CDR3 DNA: TGTGCCAGCAGCCCGGGACTAGCGGTGATGGAGACCCAGTACTTC
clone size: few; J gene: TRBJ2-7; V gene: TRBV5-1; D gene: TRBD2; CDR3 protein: CASSLQGLAGGEQYF; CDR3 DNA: TGCGCCAGCAGCTTGCAAGGACTAGCGGGGGGAGAGCAGTACTTC
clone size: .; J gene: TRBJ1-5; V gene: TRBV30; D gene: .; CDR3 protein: CAWSESSNQPQHF; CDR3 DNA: TGTGCCTGGAGTGAGAGTAGCAATCAGCCCCAGCATTTT
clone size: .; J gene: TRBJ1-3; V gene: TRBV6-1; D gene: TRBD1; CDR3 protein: CASSATGTASGNTIYF; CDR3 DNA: TGTGCCAGCAGTGCCACCGGGACAGCCTCTGGAAACACCATATATTTT
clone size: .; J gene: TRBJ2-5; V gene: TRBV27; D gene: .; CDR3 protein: CASSRHSQETQYF; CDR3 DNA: TGTGCCAGCAGCAGACACAGCCAAGAGACCCAGTACTTC
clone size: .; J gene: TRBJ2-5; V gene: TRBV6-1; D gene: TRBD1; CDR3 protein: CASRRDRAQETQYF; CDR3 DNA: TGTGCCAGCAGACGGGACAGGGCCCAAGAGACCCAGTACTTC
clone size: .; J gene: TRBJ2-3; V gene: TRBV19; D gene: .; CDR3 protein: CASKSGSADTQYF; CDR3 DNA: TGTGCCAGTAAGTCAGGGTCGGCAGATACGCAGTATTTT
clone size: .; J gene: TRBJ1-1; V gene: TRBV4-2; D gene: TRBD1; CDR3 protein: CASSPGQAGTEAFF; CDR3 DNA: TGTGCCAGCAGCCCAGGACAGGCCGGCACTGAAGCTTTCTTT
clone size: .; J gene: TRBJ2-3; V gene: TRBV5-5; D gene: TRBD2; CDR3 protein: CASILGLAGPTDTQYF; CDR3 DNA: TGTGCCAGCATACTGGGACTAGCGGGTCCAACAGATACGCAGTATTTT
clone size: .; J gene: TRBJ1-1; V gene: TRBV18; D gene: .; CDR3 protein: CASSHTENTEAFF; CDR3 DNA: TGTGCCAGCTCACATACAGAAAACACTGAAGCTTTCTTT
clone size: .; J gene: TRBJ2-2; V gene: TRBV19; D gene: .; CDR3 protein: CASSITRGTGELFF; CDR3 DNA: TGTGCCAGTAGTATAACTAGAGGGACCGGGGAGCTGTTTTTT
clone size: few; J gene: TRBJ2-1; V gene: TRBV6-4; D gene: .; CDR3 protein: CASSPGTDEQFF; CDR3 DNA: TGTGCCAGCAGTCCCGGGACTGATGAGCAGTTCTTC
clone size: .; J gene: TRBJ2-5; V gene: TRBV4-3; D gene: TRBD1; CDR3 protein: CASSQGPTGLETQYF; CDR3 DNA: TGCGCCAGCAGCCAAGGGCCGACAGGGTTAGAGACCCAGTACTTC
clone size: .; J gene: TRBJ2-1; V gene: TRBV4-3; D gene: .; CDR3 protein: CASSQDRAAHNEQFF; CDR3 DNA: TGCGCCAGCAGCCAAGATCGAGCGGCTCACAATGAGCAGTTCTTC
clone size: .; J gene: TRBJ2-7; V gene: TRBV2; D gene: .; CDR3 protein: CASRGGGPSEQYF; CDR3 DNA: TGTGCCAGCAGGGGAGGGGGGCCGTCCGAGCAGTACTTC
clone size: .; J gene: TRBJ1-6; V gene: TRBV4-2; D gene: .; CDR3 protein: CASSQVERAAGRGSPLHF; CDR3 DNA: TGTGCCAGCAGCCAAGTTGAAAGGGCGGCAGGTAGAGGGTCACCCCTCCACTTT
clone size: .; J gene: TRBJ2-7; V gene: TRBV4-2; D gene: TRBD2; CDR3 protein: CASSQEASGSREQYF; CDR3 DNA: TGTGCCAGCAGCCAAGAAGCTAGCGGGAGCCGCGAGCAGTACTTC
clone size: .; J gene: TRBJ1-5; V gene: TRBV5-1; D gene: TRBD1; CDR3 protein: CASSPYGTDQPQHF; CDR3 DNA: TGCGCCAGCAGCCCCTACGGGACAGATCAGCCCCAGCATTTT
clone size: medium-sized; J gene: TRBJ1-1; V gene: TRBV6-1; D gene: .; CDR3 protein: CASSDRENTEAFF; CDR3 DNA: TGTGCCAGCAGTGACCGAGAGAACACTGAAGCTTTCTTT
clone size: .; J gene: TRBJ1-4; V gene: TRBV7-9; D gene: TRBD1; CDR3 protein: CSSTLTRGLSRGEKLFF; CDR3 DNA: TGTTCCAGCACCCTTACGAGGGGGCTGTCAAGGGGCGAAAAACTGTTTTTT
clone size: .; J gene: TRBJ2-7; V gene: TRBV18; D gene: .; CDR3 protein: CASSPPHGAEEQYF; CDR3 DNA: TGTGCCAGCTCACCACCCCATGGGGCGGAGGAGCAGTACTTC